The 15 T cell receptor beta chains given below trace back to one sample, sequenced in a study of T cells in women clearing cervical HPV infection. Data came from immunoSEQ multiplex PCR; TCRdb stores just in-frame clones and leaves some out. The repertoire table contains some 24,000 clones. Sequencing was performed on blood buffy coat. The origin of the receptors is a woman aged 18 to 75 with a cervical HPV16 infection that either progressed to CIN3+ or cleared (not recorded which).

Worth noting for this clone: Coverage ceases 3 residues before the CDR3 finishes, and the germline J gene fills in the end. The J gene is TRBJ2-2, the V gene TRBV19; a weak D match, TRBD1 (5 bases). With 0 bases removed from V and 4 bases from J, the gap between germline ends came to 15 bases. Germline CDR1 is LNHDA and CDR2 is SQIVND (reference sequence). The CDR3 runs to 17 residues. CDR3 DNA, as far as it was read: TGTGCCAGTAGTATAGATGGACCGAGAAGGGGCACCGGGGAG. Translating gives CASSIDGPRRGTGE. The entire CDR3 protein reads CASSIDGPRRGTGELFF.

In the case of this clone: Read coverage stops 3 residues before the CDR3 terminus; the germline J gene supplies the remainder. The V call is TRBV2, the J call TRBJ2-2; unclear D gene. V lost 3 bases and J 3 bases, leaving 8 bases between the germline ends. The CDR3 spans 14 residues. Germline CDR1 SNHLY, CDR2 FYNNEI. The CDR3 spells CASSESGYTGELFF. The covered CDR3 bases are TGTGCCAGCAGTGAGTCCGGTTACACCGGGGAG.

In the case of this clone: The read ends 3 residues before the CDR3 terminus; that terminus is restored from the germline J gene. The chain is built from TRBV2 and TRBJ1-1, with 7 bases fitting TRBD1. The CDR3 runs 14 residues. V gave up 4 bases and J gave up 5 bases; unmatched junction bases: 7. Germline V gene sequence: CDR1 SNHLY, CDR2 FYNNEI. The CDR3: CASSGGQTRTEAFF. CDR3 bases read: TGTGCCAGCAGTGGGGGACAGACGAGGACTGAA.

Remarks on this clone: The read gets to within 3 residues of the CDR3 end, and the germline J gene fills in the rest. The chain is built from TRBV20-1 and TRBJ2-1; D unclear. CDR3 length: 12 residues. The germline gives CDR1 DFQATT, CDR2 SNEGSKA (reference sequence). V was pared by 6 bases and J by 4 bases, with 10 bases between. CDR3 protein: CSAVPVYNEQFF. CDR3 DNA (partial): TGCAGTGCGGTTCCGGTGTACAATGAG.

About this clone: The sequenced fragment ends 3 residues before the CDR3 boundary, so the rest is inferred from the germline J gene. The rearrangement joins TRBV10-3 to TRBJ2-7, with TRBD1 matching over 7 bases. Germline trimming cut 7 bases from V and 0 bases from J; bases unmatched to any gene: 6. The germline V gene has CDR1 ENHRY and CDR2 SYGVKD. This CDR3 has 14 residues. The covered CDR3 bases are TGTGCCATCACCGGACAGGAGAACTCCTACGAG. Amino acid sequence: CAITGQENSYE. The entire CDR3 protein reads CAITGQENSYEQYF.

Regarding this clone: With the read ending 3 residues before the CDR3 end, the germline J gene is used to fill in that end. V and J are TRBV19 and TRBJ2-1; 9 positions agree with TRBD2. This CDR3 has 17 amino acids. Germline V CDR1 and CDR2: LNHDA, SQIVND (reference sequence). The V and J ends lost 9 bases and 1 base, in that order; junction bases with no gene match: 13. The DNA read from the CDR3 is TGTGCCAGCGGCCTAGCGGGAAGGAGTCGTTCCTACAATGAG. It encodes CASGLAGRSRSYNE. In full, the CDR3 is CASGLAGRSRSYNEQFF. Complete variable domain (other parts from reference TRBV19 and TRBJ2-1): DGGITQSPKYLFRKEGQNVTLSCEQNLNHDAMYWYRQDPGQGLRLIYYSQIVNDFQKGDIAEGYSVSREKKESFPLTVTSAQKNPTAFYLCASGLAGRSRSYNEQFFGPGTRLTVL.

Details on this clone: The read ends 3 residues shy of where the CDR3 ends; the end is completed using the germline J gene. V gene TRBV7-9 combines with J gene TRBJ2-6; 7 nucleotides match TRBD2. The CDR3 totals 15 residues. Germline V CDR1 and CDR2: SEHNR, FQNEAQ (reference sequence). J lost 2 bases, V lost 5 bases, and 3 bases had no gene match. The part of the CDR3 DNA that was read is TGTGCCAGCAGCCAAGCGGGAACTGGGGCCAACGTC. Translation gives CASSQAGTGANV. The full CDR3 protein is CASSQAGTGANVLTF.

Worth noting for this clone: The missing CDR3 end, 3 residues past where the read stops, is filled in from the germline J gene. The chain links TRBV7-2 to TRBJ1-1; maybe TRBD1 (5 bases). Germline CDR1 SGHTA, CDR2 FQGNSA. The CDR3 sequence is 14 residues long. Trimming cost V 9 bases and J 4 bases, with 18 bases left between them. CDR3 DNA (partial): TGTGCCAGTACTGTAGCGGGGGGGACCACTGAA. It codes for CASTVAGGTTE. The CDR3 reads in full as CASTVAGGTTEAFF.

CDR3 region: CASSPGQTGEQYF. The sequenced CDR3 bases are TGTGCCAGCAGCCCCGGACAGACGGGCGAG. V gene TRBV28 combines with J gene TRBJ2-7; TRBD1 might be the D (6 bases). The CDR3 end is not reached by the read, which stops 3 residues before it; the germline J gene fills it in. Looked up from germline, CDR1 is MDHEN and CDR2 is SYDVKM. There are 13 residues in the CDR3. V gave up 6 bases and J gave up 6 bases, with 15 bases separating them.

Notes on this clone: The read terminates 3 residues before the CDR3 end, so the remaining end is supplied by the germline J gene. This chain links TRBV30 with TRBJ2-3; D unclear. Germline loops: CDR1 GTSNPN, CDR2 SVGIG (reference sequence). V shed 2 bases and J shed 7 bases, with 7 bases lying between them. The CDR3 is 11 residues long. The CDR3 DNA, read in part, is TGTGCCTGGAGTTTAGCACATACG. Translated, it gives CAWSLAHT. The complete CDR3 reads CAWSLAHTQYF.

Incomplete CDR3 DNA: TGCAGTGCTAGAGTGACGGGTCGAGGTGAG. This translates into CSARVTGRGE. The whole CDR3 sequence reads CSARVTGRGEQFF. The V and J genes are TRBV20-1 and TRBJ2-1; D gene uncertain. The read ends 3 residues before the CDR3 terminus; that terminus is restored from the germline J gene. Germline-derived CDR1 and CDR2 are DFQATT and SNEGSKA (reference sequence). The CDR3 loop spans 13 amino acids. V was shortened by 1 base and J by 9 bases, with 13 bases between the two germline ends.

A remark on this clone: The CDR3 end is not reached by the read, which stops 3 residues before it; the germline J gene fills it in. The chain uses TRBV5-1 and TRBJ2-5, with D tentatively TRBD1 (5 bases). Between the trimmed V and J ends, which lost 0 bases and 4 bases, there was a span of 16 bases. Germline-derived CDR1 and CDR2 are SGHRS and YFSETQ. This CDR3 contains 16 residues. The CDR3 DNA, read in part, is TGCGCCAGCAGCTTGGCCTTAAGTGAAGGGGCAGAGACC. The encoded protein is CASSLALSEGAET. The whole CDR3 protein is CASSLALSEGAETQYF. The full variable domain, completed using reference TRBV5-1 and TRBJ2-5, is KAGVTQTPRYLIKTRGQQVTLSCSPISGHRSVSWYQQTPGQGLQFLFEYFSETQRNKGNFPGRFSGRQFSNSRSEMNVSTLELGDSALYLCASSLALSEGAETQYFGPGTRLLVL.

On this clone: The read falls 3 residues short of the CDR3 end, and the missing part is taken from the germline J gene. This chain joins TRBV20-1 and TRBJ1-4; TRBD1 is a possible D gene (6 bases). Between the trimmed V and J ends, which lost 5 bases and 6 bases, there was a span of 16 bases. Germline-derived CDR1 and CDR2 are DFQATT and SNEGSKA (reference sequence). The CDR3 contains 14 residues. This chain's CDR3 is CSAGLGTYDEKLFF. CDR3 bases read: TGCAGTGCTGGACTCGGGACATACGATGAAAAA.

In regard to this clone: The read halts 3 residues ahead of the CDR3 end, with the missing end drawn from the germline J gene. Additional DNA sequences in this sample encode the identical CDR3. The chain combines TRBV7-8 with TRBJ1-2; 7 nucleotides agree with TRBD1. The junction had 5 bases not matched to a gene; V was cut back by 4 bases and J by 6 bases. The CDR3 is 13 residues long. Germline CDR1 and CDR2: SGHVS and FQNEAQ. This CDR3 is CASSYRGVNGYTF. Incomplete CDR3 DNA: TGTGCCAGCAGCTACAGGGGTGTGAATGGC.

A remark on this clone: The read ends 3 residues early relative to the CDR3; the germline J gene fills the gap. The chain joins TRBV5-4 to TRBJ2-7; weak D call: TRBD1 (7 bases). In germline, CDR1 is SGHNT, CDR2 YYREEE (reference sequence). V dropped 4 bases and J dropped 2 bases, with 19 bases sitting between them. This CDR3 comprises 16 residues. This CDR3 reads CASSAQGGPLAYEQYF. CDR3 DNA, as far as it was read: TGTGCCAGCAGCGCCCAGGGGGGACCCTTGGCCTACGAG.